This T cell receptor (beta chain) was retrieved from a study of T cell repertoires in ileal Crohn's disease. General observations from the study: Clonal expansions were more frequent in active smokers than non-smokers at surgery. Clonality above 26.8% at surgery always came with endoscopic recurrence.

The assay was immunoSEQ multiplex PCR, and TCRdb's table has in-frame clones only and misses some. The sample records some 28,000 clones, 80% being singletons. Remarks on this clone: Its antigen is not identified.

The TCR sequence derives from an adult with Crohn's disease. Sequencing was performed on ileal tissue.

CDR3 sequence (DNA): TGTGCCAGCTCCCATCTGGCTGGCACAGATACGCAGTATTTT. Translation gives CASSHLAGTDTQYF. The chain is built from TRBV18 and TRBJ2-3; D not certain. This CDR3 is 14 amino acids long. V lost 6 bases to trimming and J lost 1 base, with 11 bases between them. The germline V gene has CDR1 KGHSH and CDR2 LQKENI. Full variable domain (remainder filled in from reference TRBV18 and TRBJ2-3): NAGVMQNPRHLVRRRGQEARLRCSPMKGHSHVYWYRQLPEEGLKFMVYLQKENIIDESGMPKERFSAEFPKEGPSILRIQQVVRGDSAAYFCASSHLAGTDTQYFGPGTRLTVL.